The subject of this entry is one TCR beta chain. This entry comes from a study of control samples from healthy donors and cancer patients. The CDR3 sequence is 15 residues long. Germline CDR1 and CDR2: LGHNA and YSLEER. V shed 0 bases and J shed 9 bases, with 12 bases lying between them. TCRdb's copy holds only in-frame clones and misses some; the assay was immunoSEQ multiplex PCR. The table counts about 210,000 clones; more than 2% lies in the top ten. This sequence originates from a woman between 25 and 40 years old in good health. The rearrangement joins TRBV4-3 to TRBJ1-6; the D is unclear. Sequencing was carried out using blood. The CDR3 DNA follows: TGCGCCAGCAGCCAAGATAGTTCAATAGGTTCACCCCTCCACTTT. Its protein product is CASSQDSSIGSPLHF.